Below, 7 T cell receptor beta chains from the same sample are listed, as sequenced in a study of blood T cells in healthy people across ages. Through a sample-barcoded 5' primer and a J-beta primer mix, a second PCR was run for roughly 7 to 12 cycles. One entry per CDR3 protein results from TCRdb running MiXCR on the 5' RACE reads. The sample includes about 620,000 distinct CDR3 sequences, roughly 20% of them seen just once. The sequencing input was blood. Receptor source: a man in his 70s in good health.

The rearrangement uses TRBV20-1 and TRBJ2-7; D not resolved. Looked up from germline, CDR1 is DFQATT and CDR2 is SNEGSKA (reference sequence). The CDR3 has 12 amino acids. With 3 bases removed from V and 2 bases from J, the gap between germline ends came to 8 bases. This chain's CDR3 is CSASPRTYEQYF. In nucleotides, the CDR3 is TGCAGTGCTAGCCCCAGAACCTACGAGCAGTACTTC.

In this sample, this clonotype turned up many times. The chain joins TRBV11-2 to TRBJ2-2, with D possibly being TRBD2 (5 bases). Germline assignment: CDR1 SGHAT and CDR2 FQNNGV. Trimming removed 5 bases from V and 4 bases from J, with 8 bases in between. CDR3 length: 13 amino acids. The CDR3 region is CASSARGTGELFF. The DNA for the CDR3 is TGTGCCAGCAGCGCCCGGGGCACCGGGGAGCTGTTTTTT.

This chain joins TRBV12-3 or TRBV12-4 and TRBJ1-1; D is undetermined. V lost 3 bases to trimming and J lost 5 bases, with 7 bases between them. The CDR3 spans 12 residues. CDR3 sequence reads: CASSLKATEAFF. The CDR3 region has the DNA TGTGCCAGCAGTTTGAAGGCGACTGAAGCTTTCTTT.

This clonotype was observed at least ten times. The rearrangement joins TRBV12-3 or TRBV12-4 to TRBJ2-7, with D perhaps assigned TRBD1 or TRBD2 (5 bases each). This CDR3 has 14 amino acids. V was shortened by 11 bases and J by 2 bases, with 19 bases between the two germline ends. Written as DNA, the CDR3 is TGTGCCCTGCCGAGGGGACCAACTCCCTACGAGCAGTACTTC. This gives the protein CALPRGPTPYEQYF.

This clonotype has more than one count but fewer than ten. The chain combines TRBV20-1 with TRBJ2-7, with D perhaps being TRBD1 or TRBD2 (5 bases each). CDR1 and CDR2 from the germline V gene are DFQATT and SNEGSKA (reference sequence). Trimming took off 7 bases at V and 2 bases at J, with 18 bases between the two ends. The CDR3 consists of 14 residues. CDR3 sequence (DNA): TGCAGTGTCTCAGGGACCAGAACCACCTACGAGCAGTACTTC. Amino acids: CSVSGTRTTYEQYF.

This clonotype was counted only a few times. The chain has TRBV12-5 and TRBJ1-3; D is undetermined. CDR3 length: 14 amino acids. The V end was cut by 0 bases, the J end by 9 bases, with 12 bases between. Per germline, CDR1 LGHNT and CDR2 FRNRAP. DNA for the CDR3: TGTGCTAGTGGTTTGGTACCCACCGCGGGCACCATATATTTT. This gives the protein CASGLVPTAGTIYF.

The V gene is TRBV29-1, the J gene TRBJ2-1; TRBD2 agrees at 12 bases. CDR1 SQVTM and CDR2 ANQGSEA come from the germline V gene. CDR3 size: 15 residues. V was pared by 7 bases and J by 3 bases, with 7 bases of the junction left unmatched. DNA of the CDR3: TGCAGCGCCTCACTAGCGGGAGGATACTACAATGAGCAGTTCTTC. It specifies CSASLAGGYYNEQFF.